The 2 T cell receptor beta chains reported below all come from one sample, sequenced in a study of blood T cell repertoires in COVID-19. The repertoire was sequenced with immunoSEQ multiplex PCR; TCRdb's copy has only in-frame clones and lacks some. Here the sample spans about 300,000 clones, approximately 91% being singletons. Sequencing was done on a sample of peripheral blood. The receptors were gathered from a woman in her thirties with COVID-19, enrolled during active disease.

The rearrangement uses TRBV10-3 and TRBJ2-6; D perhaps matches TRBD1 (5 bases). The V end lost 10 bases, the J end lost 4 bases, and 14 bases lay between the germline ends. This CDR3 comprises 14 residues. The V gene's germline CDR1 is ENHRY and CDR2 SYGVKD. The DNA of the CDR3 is TGTGCCACACAGGATAAGCTGGGGGCCAACGTCCTGACTTTC. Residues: CATQDKLGANVLTF.

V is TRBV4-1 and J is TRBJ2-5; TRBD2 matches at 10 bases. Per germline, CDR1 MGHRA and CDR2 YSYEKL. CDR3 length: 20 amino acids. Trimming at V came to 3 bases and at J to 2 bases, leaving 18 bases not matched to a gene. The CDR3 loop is CASSQFGAAGGSGEQETQYF. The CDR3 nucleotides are TGCGCCAGCAGCCAGTTCGGGGCAGCGGGAGGGAGTGGGGAGCAAGAGACCCAGTACTTC.